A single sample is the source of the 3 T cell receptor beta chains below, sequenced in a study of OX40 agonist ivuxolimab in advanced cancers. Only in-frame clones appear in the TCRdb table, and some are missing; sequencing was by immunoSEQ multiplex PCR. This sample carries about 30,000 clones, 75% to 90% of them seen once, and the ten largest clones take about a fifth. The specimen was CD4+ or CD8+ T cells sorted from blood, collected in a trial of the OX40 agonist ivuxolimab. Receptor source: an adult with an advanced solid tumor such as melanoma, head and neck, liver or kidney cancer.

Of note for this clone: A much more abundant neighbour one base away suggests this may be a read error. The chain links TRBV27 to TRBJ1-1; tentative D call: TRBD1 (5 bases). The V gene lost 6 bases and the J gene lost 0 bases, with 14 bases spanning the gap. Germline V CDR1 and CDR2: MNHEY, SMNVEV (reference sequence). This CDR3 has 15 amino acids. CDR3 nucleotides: TGTGCCAGCAGCAAATGGGGGGGAATGAACACTGAAGCTTTCTTT. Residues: CASSKWGGMNTEAFF.

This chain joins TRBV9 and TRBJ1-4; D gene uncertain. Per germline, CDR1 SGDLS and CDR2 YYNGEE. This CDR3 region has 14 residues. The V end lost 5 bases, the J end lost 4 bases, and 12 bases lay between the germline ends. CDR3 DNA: TGTGCCAGCAGTAACGGGGAGGATAATGAAAAACTGTTTTTT. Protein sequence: CASSNGEDNEKLFF. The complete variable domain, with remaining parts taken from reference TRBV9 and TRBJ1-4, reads DSGVTQTPKHLITATGQRVTLRCSPRSGDLSVYWYQQSLDQGLQFLIQYYNGEERAKGNILERFSAQQFPDLHSELNLSSLELGDSALYFCASSNGEDNEKLFFGSGTQLSVL.

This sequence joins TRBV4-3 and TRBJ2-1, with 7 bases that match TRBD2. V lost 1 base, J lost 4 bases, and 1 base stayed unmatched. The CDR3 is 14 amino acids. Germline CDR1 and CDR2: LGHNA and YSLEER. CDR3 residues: CASSQGLAYNEQFF. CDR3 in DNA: TGCGCCAGCAGCCAAGGACTAGCTTACAATGAGCAGTTCTTC.